Following are 20 T cell receptor beta chains from one sample sequenced in a study of blood T cell repertoires in COVID-19. The repertoire was sequenced with immunoSEQ multiplex PCR; TCRdb's copy has only in-frame clones and lacks some. The sample has over 400,000 clones, 80% to 90% seen once. What was sequenced was peripheral blood. The receptors stem from a human donor in a cohort sampled during active COVID-19.

This clone is a singleton in its sample. The V gene is TRBV5-1, the J gene TRBJ2-1; 12 nucleotides align to TRBD2. In germline, CDR1 is SGHRS, CDR2 YFSETQ. Unmatched junction bases numbered 2, after V lost 2 bases and J lost 5 bases. The CDR3 covers 15 residues. CDR3 amino acids: CASSFGTSGHNEQFF. As DNA, the CDR3 is TGCGCCAGCAGCTTCGGGACTAGCGGGCACAATGAGCAGTTCTTC.

V usage is TRBV18 and J usage is TRBJ1-2, with D perhaps TRBD1 (6 bases). Germline-derived CDR1 and CDR2 are KGHSH and LQKENI. The CDR3 extends over 19 amino acids. Between the trimmed V and J ends, which lost 2 bases and 1 base, there was a span of 23 bases. The CDR3 nucleotides are TGTGCCAGCTCACCAATTTCCATCGTGACAGGCGAAAATAACTATGGCTACACCTTC. Its translation: CASSPISIVTGENNYGYTF.

The rearrangement joins TRBV21-1 to TRBJ2-7; the DNA was not compared with TRBD1, the D call given in the table. TRBV21-1 is described as a pseudogene. The CDR3 sequence is 13 residues long. CDR3 in amino acids: CASRSGISYEQYF. In nucleotides, the CDR3 is TGTGCCAGCAGATCAGGGATATCCTACGAGCAGTACTTC.

This clone was counted many times. V gene TRBV6-5 combines with J gene TRBJ2-3; tentative D call: TRBD1 (6 bases). Trimming took 7 bases from V and 5 from J, leaving 19 bases between them. The CDR3 sequence is 15 residues long. From germline, CDR1 is MNHEY and CDR2 SVGAGI. CDR3 sequence reads: CASKGDTRGKDTQYF. The CDR3 DNA is TGTGCCAGCAAGGGGGACACAAGGGGGAAAGATACGCAGTATTTT.

This clone was seen a handful of times. This chain connects TRBV2 to TRBJ1-3; D is perhaps TRBD1 (5 bases). The germline gives CDR1 SNHLY, CDR2 FYNNEI. The germline V and J ends were trimmed by 5 bases and 4 bases, with 12 bases remaining between them. The CDR3 runs to 14 residues. The CDR3 loop is CASSQDGGGNTIYF. The CDR3, as DNA: TGTGCCAGCAGTCAAGACGGGGGAGGAAACACCATATATTTT.

This chain connects TRBV7-2 to TRBJ1-6; TRBD1 might be the D (6 bases). The CDR3 contains 18 residues. V was clipped by 0 bases and J by 4 bases, with 16 bases between them. Germline values: CDR1 SGHTA, CDR2 FQGNSA. CDR3 loop: CASSLALGRQVYNSPLHF. The CDR3 DNA is TGTGCCAGCAGCTTAGCCTTGGGTAGACAGGTTTATAATTCACCCCTCCACTTT.

The V call is TRBV6-5, the J call TRBJ2-1; 9 bases align to TRBD2. This CDR3 contains 15 residues. After removal of 5 bases from V and 4 bases from J, the junction contained 6 bases not matched to a gene. The germline gives CDR1 MNHEY, CDR2 SVGAGI. CDR3 nucleotides: TGTGCCAGCAGTAGCGGGAGGACGGAGTACAATGAGCAGTTCTTC. Residues: CASSSGRTEYNEQFF.

The chain is built from TRBV19 and TRBJ1-1; D might be TRBD1 (5 bases). In germline, CDR1 is LNHDA, CDR2 SQIVND (reference sequence). V lost 1 base, J lost 11 bases, and 17 bases lay in between. The CDR3 length is 14 residues. DNA for the CDR3: TGTGCCAGTAGTATAGGAGGCAGGGTGGGTCTGGCTTTCTTT. It translates to CASSIGGRVGLAFF. The variable domain in full, with the rest retrieved from reference TRBV19 and TRBJ1-1, is DGGITQSPKYLFRKEGQNVTLSCEQNLNHDAMYWYRQDPGQGLRLIYYSQIVNDFQKGDIAEGYSVSREKKESFPLTVTSAQKNPTAFYLCASSIGGRVGLAFFGQGTRLTVV.

The chain links TRBV5-4 to TRBJ2-1; possible D gene TRBD2, 6 bases. CDR1 and CDR2 (germline): SGHNT, YYREEE (reference sequence). The CDR3 totals 14 residues. Between the trimmed V and J ends, which lost 5 bases and 5 bases, there was a span of 14 bases. DNA of the CDR3: TGTGCCAGCAGGGTGGGGCTAGCGAACAATGAGCAGTTCTTC. It translates to CASRVGLANNEQFF.

V gene TRBV7-3 combines with J gene TRBJ1-6; possibly TRBD1 for D (5 bases). Germline V gives CDR1 SGHTA, CDR2 FQGTGA. With 1 base removed from V and 7 bases from J, the gap between germline ends came to 11 bases. The CDR3 totals 15 residues. The CDR3 bases are TGTGCCAGCAGCTTAAGAAGGGCAGGGAATTCACCCCTCCACTTT. Translation gives CASSLRRAGNSPLHF.

V is TRBV4-1 and J is TRBJ2-1; 9 bases match TRBD2. The V gene's germline CDR1 is MGHRA and CDR2 YSYEKL. The CDR3 sequence is 15 residues long. The ends lost 0 bases at V and 12 bases at J; junction bases unmatched: 9. The CDR3 sequence: CASSQEMTQAGGQFF. CDR3 sequence (DNA): TGCGCCAGCAGCCAAGAGATGACCCAAGCGGGAGGGCAGTTCTTC.

This clone came up a few times. V and J are TRBV29-1 and TRBJ2-2, with 7 bases matching TRBD1. V dropped 4 bases and J dropped 5; count of bases not matched to a gene: 4. Germline-derived CDR1 and CDR2 are SQVTM and ANQGSEA. This CDR3 is 13 amino acids long. This chain's CDR3 is CSVGLTGTGELFF. The CDR3 DNA is TGCAGCGTTGGGCTGACAGGGACCGGGGAGCTGTTTTTT.

V gene TRBV28 combines with J gene TRBJ2-7, with no clear D. Trimming removed 3 bases at V and 5 bases at J, with 8 bases between. This CDR3 is 12 amino acids long. Germline CDR1 and CDR2: MDHEN and SYDVKM. The CDR3 DNA sequence: TGTGCCAGCAGTTTTGCCACTCACGAGCAGTACTTC. Translation: CASSFATHEQYF.

This chain uses TRBV10-3 with TRBJ2-1; tentatively, D is TRBD1 (6 bases). The CDR3 is made up of 15 amino acids. V lost 6 bases and J lost 4, with 16 bases in between. CDR1 and CDR2 from the germline V gene are ENHRY and SYGVKD. CDR3: CAIRQGLLGYNEQFF. The DNA for the CDR3 is TGTGCCATCAGACAGGGTCTTCTAGGGTACAATGAGCAGTTCTTC.

This chain links TRBV9 with TRBJ2-3; TRBD2 might be the D (6 bases). The CDR3 extends over 14 amino acids. The V and J ends lost 3 bases and 4 bases respectively, with 12 bases between them. Looked up from germline, CDR1 is SGDLS and CDR2 is YYNGEE. In nucleotides, the CDR3 is TGTGCCAGCAGCGCCTTCCGGGAGTCAGATACGCAGTATTTT. Translation gives CASSAFRESDTQYF.

This sequence joins TRBV14 and TRBJ1-5; D perhaps matches TRBD1 (5 bases). The CDR3 consists of 13 residues. The V end lost 4 bases, the J end lost 6 bases, and 10 bases lay between the germline ends. Germline-derived CDR1 and CDR2 are SGHDN and FVKESK. DNA for the CDR3: TGTGCCAGCAGCCTCGGGAGGGGTCAGCCCCAGCATTTT. Translation gives CASSLGRGQPQHF.

The chain uses TRBV5-6 and TRBJ1-5; D is unclear. V was pared by 3 bases and J by 6 bases, with 13 bases between. This CDR3 spans 14 amino acids. Germline-derived CDR1 and CDR2 are SGHDT and YYEEEE. In DNA form, the CDR3 reads TGTGCCAGCAGCTCCCGGGAGTTTGGTCAGCCCCAGCATTTT. Protein: CASSSREFGQPQHF.

V is TRBV5-1 and J is TRBJ1-4, with D tentatively TRBD1 (5 bases). The CDR3 totals 15 residues. Per the germline V gene, CDR1 is SGHRS and CDR2 is YFSETQ. The V end lost 3 bases, the J end lost 3 bases, and 12 bases lay between the germline ends. The CDR3 protein is CASSSAGSANEKLFF. Written as DNA, the CDR3 is TGCGCCAGCAGCTCCGCAGGGTCAGCTAATGAAAAACTGTTTTTT.

There are a few counts of this clone. The V and J genes are TRBV6-5 and TRBJ1-2; 12 positions match TRBD1. After removal of 6 bases from V and 6 bases from J, the junction contained 5 bases not matched to a gene. The V gene's germline CDR1 is MNHEY and CDR2 SVGAGI. The CDR3 runs 14 residues. This CDR3 is CASRGTGGADGYTF. In nucleotides, the CDR3 is TGTGCCAGCAGAGGGACAGGGGGCGCAGATGGCTACACCTTC.

This sequence joins TRBV25-1 and TRBJ1-4, with D tentatively TRBD1 (5 bases). Trimming removed 4 bases at V and 4 bases at J, with 10 bases between. The germline V gene has CDR1 MGHDK and CDR2 SYGVNS. The CDR3 length is 14 residues. DNA of the CDR3: TGTGCCAGCAGTGCACTCGACAGTAATGAAAAACTGTTTTTT. It translates to CASSALDSNEKLFF.